In its sample, the clone carrying this T cell receptor (beta chain) was seen once. Its target is unknown. The data stem from a study of vaccination effects on CD4 cells after COVID-19. The study's findings and limits: Infection-derived and vaccine-derived clones contracted markedly late after vaccination.

Profiling relied on immunoSEQ multiplex PCR, and the TCRdb table lists in-frame clones only, not all of them. The table lists 45,000 to 65,000 clones, over 80% of them singletons, with more than 2% in the top ten. This CDR3 spans 15 amino acids. With V trimmed by 1 base and J by 1 base, 1 base remained unmatched. In germline, CDR1 is SNHLY, CDR2 FYNNEI. Peptide-pool stimulation followed by sequencing identified expanded antigen-specific CD4+ clonotypes in the ViraFEST assay. CD4+ T cells were isolated after about eleven days of culture. At days 3 and 7, half of the medium was exchanged for IL-2 medium.

The sequencing here drew on CD4+ T cells from PBMCs cultured with HCoV-229E spike peptides, taken before COVID-19 vaccination. This TCR was sampled from a human donor who received a COVID-19 vaccine. The chain combines TRBV2 with TRBJ1-5; 7 bases agree with TRBD1. CDR3 region: CASSEGTGSNQPQHF. In DNA form, the CDR3 reads TGTGCCAGCAGTGAAGGGACAGGAAGCAATCAGCCCCAGCATTTT. Variable domain in full (rest from reference TRBV2 and TRBJ1-5): EPEVTQTPSHQVTQMGQEVILRCVPISNHLYFYWYRQILGQKVEFLVSFYNNEISEKSEIFDDQFSVERPDGSNFTLKIRSTKLEDSAMYFCASSEGTGSNQPQHFGDGTRLSIL.